The following is a TCR beta chain sequence with its context. The antigen remains undetermined. 60 Vbeta and 13 Jbeta primers were used in PCR. The table came from immunoSEQ multiplex PCR; TCRdb's copy has only in-frame clones and leaves some out. The data hold 110,000 to 150,000 clones, with 84% observed a single time. The data belong to a study of cytomegalovirus exposure and HLA in healthy donors. Study results and caveats: More than 15,000 TCR beta sequences were associated with HLA alleles at 0.05 false discovery rate in a later analysis.

This receptor was taken from a boy between 2 and 10 years old in good health and CMV-seronegative. The sample was PBMCs.

CDR3: CASSPVSGTTSTDTQYF. The CDR3 bases are TGTGCCAGCAGCCCCGTGTCCGGGACAACTAGCACAGATACGCAGTATTTT. The rearrangement uses TRBV7-3 and TRBJ2-3; weak D call: TRBD1 (6 bases). The CDR3 runs to 17 residues. The germline V gene encodes CDR1 SGHTA and CDR2 FQGTGA. The V end was cut by 5 bases, the J end by 0 bases, with 18 bases between.